Here is one T cell receptor (beta chain) with its context. This clonotype was recorded at least ten times. The target of this receptor is not known. There are no base qualities to consult, and no much larger clone falls within one base. This entry belongs to a study of T-cell reconstitution after alpha-beta-depleted transplantation in children listed by TCRdb under 2016. Notes on the research overall: The study quantitatively tracked T-cell immune reconstitution after TCRalphabeta/CD19-depleted allogeneic hematopoietic cell transplantation in children using TCR repertoire profiling.

The receptor library was made with PCR. The reads were generated on an Illumina HiSeq 2500. To normalize quantification of the TCRbeta repertoire, the TCR libraries were built with molecular barcoding that relied on unique molecular identifiers. The public reads were reanalyzed by TCRdb: fastp trimming at Q25, MiXCR alignment, in-frame beta chains only. For every CDR3 protein sequence, its rows merge into one entry that carries the most common genes and DNA. This sample holds over 550,000 distinct CDR3 sequences; about 11% were observed only once. The ten largest clones capture 4% to 5% of the sample. V is cut by 5 bases and J by 1 base, and the space between the germline ends is 14 bases. The CDR3 runs 15 amino acids, cysteine and phenylalanine included. The retained sequence is limited to the CDR3, 45 bases, with the frame set at the first base. Based on the germline V gene, the CDR1 and CDR2 sequences are MDHEN and SYDVKM.

The receptor chain draws on TRBV28 and TRBJ1-2; possibly the D gene is TRBD1, per 5 matching bases. The sequences come from PBMCs from the stem cell graft donor, collected from the stem cell graft. The sequence came from a human donor who donated a stem cell graft to a child with acute myeloid leukemia. The CDR3 protein is CASSPWAGINYGYTF. The sequenced DNA is TGTGCCAGCAGTCCTTGGGCAGGGATTAACTATGGCTACACCTTC.